The next 4 T cell receptor beta chains were all read from a single sample in a study of cytomegalovirus exposure and HLA in healthy donors. With 60 Vbeta and 13 Jbeta primers, the PCR was carried out. Generated by immunoSEQ multiplex PCR, the TCRdb table keeps only in-frame clones and is missing some. The table lists roughly 110,000 clones, around two thirds of them singletons, with 2% to 2.5% in the top ten. Input material: PBMCs. Receptors originate from a human donor in good health.

This clone was found once. This chain uses TRBV10-3 with TRBJ1-6, with D unresolved. Trimming took 4 bases from V and 8 from J, leaving 15 bases between them. This CDR3 contains 15 residues. CDR1 ENHRY and CDR2 SYGVKD come from the germline V gene. CDR3 DNA: TGTGCCATCAGTGTGACTCCTACTGACGATTCACCCCTCCACTTT. Residues: CAISVTPTDDSPLHF.

J is TRBJ1-2 and V is TRBV28; a possible D gene is TRBD1 (6 bases). The CDR3 is 16 residues long. Germline V gene lookup returns CDR1 MDHEN and CDR2 SYDVKM. Trimming took 3 bases from V and 1 from J, leaving 15 bases between them. The DNA of the CDR3 is TGTGCCAGCAGTTTCCAGGGGCGGACGGTTAACTATGGCTACACCTTC. It specifies CASSFQGRTVNYGYTF.

This sequence joins TRBV4-1 and TRBJ1-2; unclear D gene. Germline CDR1 MGHRA, CDR2 YSYEKL. This CDR3 comprises 13 residues. Trimming took off 0 bases at V and 3 bases at J, with 5 bases between the two ends. This chain's CDR3 is CASSQDGDYGYTF. The CDR3 bases are TGCGCCAGCAGCCAAGACGGAGACTATGGCTACACCTTC.

V usage is TRBV30 and J usage is TRBJ2-1; 7 positions match TRBD2. J gave up 5 bases and V 0 bases, and 7 bases lay outside the gene matches. Germline CDR1 GTSNPN, CDR2 SVGIG (reference sequence). This CDR3 has 15 residues. The CDR3 nucleotides are TGTGCCTGGAGTGTTCGCGGGGGTGGAAACAATGAGCAGTTCTTC. Protein product: CAWSVRGGGNNEQFF.